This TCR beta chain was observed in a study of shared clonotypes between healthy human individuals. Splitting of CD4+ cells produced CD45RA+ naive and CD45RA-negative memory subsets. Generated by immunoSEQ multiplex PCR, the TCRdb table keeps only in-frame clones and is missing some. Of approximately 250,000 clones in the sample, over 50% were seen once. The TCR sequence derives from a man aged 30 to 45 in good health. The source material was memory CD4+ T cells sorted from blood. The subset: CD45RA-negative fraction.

The CDR3 spells CSVAEQGNTEAFF. In nucleotides, the CDR3 is TGCAGCGTCGCCGAACAGGGAAACACTGAAGCTTTCTTT. The chain uses TRBV29-1 and TRBJ1-1; possibly TRBD1 for D (6 bases). There are 13 residues in the CDR3. The V gene lost 6 bases and the J gene lost 2 bases, with 13 bases spanning the gap. Germline lookup yields CDR1 SQVTM and CDR2 ANQGSEA. Based on the CDR3 plus reference TRBV29-1 and TRBJ1-1, the full variable domain is SAVISQKPSRDICQRGTSLTIQCQVDSQVTMMFWYRQQPGQSLTLIATANQGSEATYESGFVIDKFPISRPNLTFSTLTVSNMSPEDSSIYLCSVAEQGNTEAFFGQGTRLTVV.